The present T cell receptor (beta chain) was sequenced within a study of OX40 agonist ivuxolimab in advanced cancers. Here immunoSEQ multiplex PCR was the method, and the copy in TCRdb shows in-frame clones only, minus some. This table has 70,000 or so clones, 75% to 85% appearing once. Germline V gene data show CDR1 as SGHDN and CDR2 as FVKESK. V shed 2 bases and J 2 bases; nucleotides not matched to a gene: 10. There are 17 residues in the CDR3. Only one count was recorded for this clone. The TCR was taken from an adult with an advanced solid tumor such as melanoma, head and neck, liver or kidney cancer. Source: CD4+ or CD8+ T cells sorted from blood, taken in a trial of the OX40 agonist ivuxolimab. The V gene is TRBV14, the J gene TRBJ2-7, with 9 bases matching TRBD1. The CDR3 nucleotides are TGTGCCAGCAGCCAAAAGTTCTCTCGGACAGGGGCCTACGAGCAGTACTTC. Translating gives CASSQKFSRTGAYEQYF.